The 8 T cell receptor beta chains presented below share a single source sample, sequenced in a study of blood T cell repertoires in COVID-19. The table came from immunoSEQ multiplex PCR; TCRdb's copy has only in-frame clones and leaves some out. The sample holds around 240,000 clones; more than 75% are singletons and the top ten take more than 0.75%. Source material: peripheral blood. These receptors came from a man aged 35-49 years with acute or convalescent COVID-19.

The chain links TRBV6-5 to TRBJ1-2; D ambiguous. Germline values: CDR1 MNHEY, CDR2 SVGAGI. Trimming left V 7 bases short and J 1 base short, with 10 bases between. This CDR3 has 13 residues. The CDR3 DNA reads TGTGCCAGCAAGTTACAGATTAACTATGGCTACACCTTC. Translation gives CASKLQINYGYTF.

This rearrangement joins TRBV27 to TRBJ1-1; no clear D. Trimming stripped 5 bases from V and 5 bases from J, with 9 bases between. Germline V gene sequence: CDR1 MNHEY, CDR2 SMNVEV (reference sequence). This CDR3 is built from 12 residues. Here the CDR3 reads CASSLRRTEAFF. In DNA form, the CDR3 reads TGTGCCAGCAGTCTTAGGAGGACTGAAGCTTTCTTT.

This sequence joins TRBV9 and TRBJ2-1; D is possibly TRBD1 (6 bases). V gave up 4 bases and J gave up 6 bases, with 11 bases separating them. The germline V gene has CDR1 SGDLS and CDR2 YYNGEE. This CDR3 region has 13 residues. In DNA form, the CDR3 reads TGTGCCAGCAGCTTACTGACAGGCAATGAGCAGTTCTTC. Protein: CASSLLTGNEQFF.

The chain uses TRBV19 and TRBJ2-3; TRBD1 matches at 10 bases. The CDR3 consists of 13 residues. Germline trimming cut 7 bases from V and 5 bases from J; bases unmatched to any gene: 3. Germline loops: CDR1 LNHDA, CDR2 SQIVND (reference sequence). The CDR3 reads CASKDRGEDTQYF. DNA of the CDR3: TGTGCCAGTAAGGACAGGGGGGAAGATACGCAGTATTTT.

This clone was counted only a few times. This chain links TRBV6-1 with TRBJ1-2, with 7 positions matching TRBD1. Looked up from germline, CDR1 is MNHNS and CDR2 is SASEGT. Unmatched junction bases numbered 12, after V lost 3 bases and J lost 8 bases. The CDR3 runs to 15 residues. The CDR3 sequence is CASSDEEGARIGYTF. CDR3 nucleotide sequence: TGTGCCAGCAGTGATGAGGAGGGGGCGCGGATCGGCTACACCTTC.

The J gene is TRBJ1-2, the V gene TRBV30; D not certain. Trimming pared 3 bases from V and 8 bases from J, leaving 16 bases between. The CDR3 length is 13 residues. Looked up from germline, CDR1 is GTSNPN and CDR2 is SVGIG (reference sequence). CDR3 sequence reads: CAWSSGSSGGYTF. The DNA for the CDR3 is TGTGCCTGGAGCTCTGGTTCCTCTGGCGGCTACACCTTC.

The rearrangement joins TRBV10-3 to TRBJ1-1, with 8 bases aligning to TRBD1. Trimming cost V 6 bases and J 5 bases; bases outside gene matches: 5. Looked up from germline, CDR1 is ENHRY and CDR2 is SYGVKD. CDR3 size: 13 residues. CDR3 residues: CAISQGAGTEAFF. DNA of the CDR3: TGTGCCATCAGCCAGGGGGCAGGAACTGAAGCTTTCTTT.

The chain has TRBV3-1 (or the pseudogene TRBV3-2) and TRBJ2-5; D gene unclear. Trimming pared 1 base from V and 7 bases from J, leaving 10 bases between. This CDR3 has 13 amino acids. The germline V gene has CDR1 LGHDT and CDR2 YNNKEL (reference sequence). The CDR3: CASSQAPVATQYF. CDR3 in DNA: TGTGCCAGCAGCCAAGCCCCTGTGGCGACCCAGTACTTC.